This T cell receptor (beta chain) was recorded in a study of control samples from healthy donors and cancer patients. The repertoire was sequenced with immunoSEQ multiplex PCR; TCRdb's copy has only in-frame clones and lacks some. The repertoire holds about 170,000 clones, around 88% seen once, with about 5.3% in the top ten. This CDR3 contains 13 residues. The trim removed 5 bases at V and 13 bases at J, leaving 10 bases unmatched. CDR1 and CDR2 (germline): MNHEY, SMNVEV (reference sequence). The sequence was obtained from a woman younger than 45 in good health. Sequencing used blood. The chain joins TRBV27 to TRBJ1-4; 7 bases line up with TRBD1. CDR3 nucleotides: TGTGCCAGCAGTCCTCACTCGACAGGGCGACTGTTTTTT. Its protein is CASSPHSTGRLFF.